These 8 T cell receptor beta chains were all obtained from the same sample, sequenced in a study of blood T cells in healthy people across ages. PCR was performed a second time for roughly 7 to 11 cycles using a sample-barcoded 5' primer and a J-beta primer mix. MiXCR, applied by TCRdb to the 5' RACE reads, yields one record per CDR3 protein. The sample shows hundreds of thousands of distinct CDR3 sequences, around three fifths of them seen only once. The sample taken for sequencing was blood. These receptors all come from a man in his forties in good health.

This clonotype was seen a few times. The chain links TRBV2 to TRBJ1-4, with D possibly matching TRBD1 (6 bases). The CDR3 is 14 residues long. Trimming left V 4 bases short and J 7 bases short, with 13 bases between. The germline V gene encodes CDR1 SNHLY and CDR2 FYNNEI. CDR3 sequence (DNA): TGTGCCAGCAGTGTGGGGGGGCGTGTTGAAAAACTGTTTTTT. Encoded protein: CASSVGGRVEKLFF.

The chain uses TRBV20-1 and TRBJ2-7; no clear D. Germline CDR1 DFQATT, CDR2 SNEGSKA (reference sequence). The CDR3 has 12 residues. V was shortened by 2 bases and J by 3 bases, with 8 bases between the two germline ends. The CDR3 bases are TGCAGTGCTAGAAGGGCAGACTACGAGCAGTACTTC. Its protein product is CSARRADYEQYF.

As for this clonotype: One end of the junction fails to match germline, which may point to a read error. This chain links TRBV20-1 with TRBJ1-1; 10 bases align to TRBD1. This CDR3 has 12 residues. Germline CDR1 and CDR2: DFQATT and SNEGSKA (reference sequence). CDR3 nucleotides: TGCAGTGTTAGACAGGGGGCTGCTGAAGCTTTCTTT. The encoded protein is CSVRQGAAEAFF.

The chain uses TRBV5-1 and TRBJ2-7; 7 nucleotides align to TRBD1. TRBJ2-5 explains the end of the DNA better; the J call may be wrong. The CDR3 is made up of 16 amino acids. Germline V lookup: CDR1 SGHRS, CDR2 YFSETQ. The CDR3 DNA reads TGCGCCAGCAGCTTGGGACAGGGTTTGAATGGAGTGACCCAGTACTTC. It translates to CASSLGQGLNGVTQYF.

The chain couples TRBV7-8 to TRBJ1-5; D perhaps matches TRBD1 (6 bases). Germline V CDR1 and CDR2: SGHVS, FQNEAQ. This CDR3 has 17 amino acids. V lost 1 base and J lost 4, with 17 bases in between. CDR3 in DNA: TGTGCCAGCAGCTTAGGCGTCAGGGGAGTGGGTAATCAGCCCCAGCATTTT. Amino acid sequence: CASSLGVRGVGNQPQHF.

This clonotype was observed once. Compared with germline, one end of the junction differs, possibly owing to a read error. This chain uses TRBV6-2 or TRBV6-3 with TRBJ1-1; D gene unclear. Germline V gene data show CDR1 as MNHEY and CDR2 as SVGEGT. CDR3 length: 14 residues. The CDR3 is CASSTRGRNAEAFF. In nucleotides, the CDR3 is TGTGCCAGCAGTACGCGAGGTCGGAACGCTGAAGCTTTCTTT.

The V call is TRBV7-2, the J call TRBJ2-5; no clear D gene. Trimming cost V 5 bases and J 12 bases, with 19 bases left between them. The CDR3 loop spans 13 amino acids. Germline-derived CDR1 and CDR2 are SGHTA and FQGNSA. The CDR3 DNA reads as TGTGCCAGCAGCCCCCCATGGGGATCGCGCGAGTACTTC. Its translation is CASSPPWGSREYF. The full variable domain, completed using reference TRBV7-2 and TRBJ2-5, is GAGVSQSPSNKVTEKGKDVELRCDPISGHTALYWYRQSLGQGLEFLIYFQGNSAPDKSGLPSDRFSAERTGGSVSTLTIQRTQQEDSAVYLCASSPPWGSREYFGPGTRLLVL.

The chain couples TRBV7-3 to TRBJ2-3; 9 bases fit TRBD2. V trimming: 2 bases; J trimming: 2 bases; junction bases outside the gene matches: 2. Germline CDR1 and CDR2: SGHTA and FQGTGA. The CDR3 covers 15 residues. Here the CDR3 reads CASSLRGGVTDTQYF. DNA for the CDR3: TGTGCCAGCAGCTTACGCGGGGGGGTCACAGATACGCAGTATTTT.